Shown below are 23 T cell receptor beta chains from a single sample sequenced in a study of T cells after yellow fever vaccination. TCRdb passed the 5' RACE reads through MiXCR, listing each CDR3 protein once. The sample consists of fewer than 350,000 distinct CDR3 sequences, 3.5% to 5% of them appearing once. This specimen consisted of PBMCs, obtained 15 days after the yellow fever booster vaccination. The receptors stem from a man aged 18 to 29 who received the YFV17D yellow fever vaccine.

This clonotype was counted only a few times. The chain carries TRBV12-3 or TRBV12-4 and TRBJ1-2; maybe TRBD1 (5 bases). The CDR3 runs 13 residues. With 6 bases removed from V and 4 bases from J, the gap between germline ends came to 12 bases. The CDR3 DNA reads TGTGCCAGCAGCCCCAAGGGGCTCTATGGCTACACCTTC. The encoded protein is CASSPKGLYGYTF.

This clonotype was picked up many times. The chain is built from TRBV7-2 and TRBJ2-2, with a weak D call TRBD1 (5 bases). With 5 bases removed from V and 6 bases from J, the gap between germline ends came to 10 bases. Germline CDR1 reads SGHTA; CDR2 reads FQGNSA. The length of the CDR3 is 13 residues. CDR3 residues: CASSPQGAGELFF. In DNA, the CDR3 is TGTGCCAGCAGCCCCCAGGGTGCCGGGGAGCTGTTTTTT.

This clonotype was counted between two and nine times. CDR3 sequence (DNA): TGTGCCAGCAGGGCTTGGAAGGAATCTGGCAATCAGCCCCAGCATTTT. It yields the protein CASRAWKESGNQPQHF. The gene calls are TRBV6-6 and TRBJ1-5; no firm D call. CDR1 and CDR2 (germline): MNHNY, SVGAGI (reference sequence). V lost 6 bases, J lost 2 bases, and 17 bases lay in between. The CDR3 length is 16 residues.

This clonotype was seen many times. This sequence joins TRBV7-8 and TRBJ2-7; unclear D gene. CDR3 length: 14 amino acids. The V end was cut by 0 bases, the J end by 0 bases, with 6 bases between. Germline V gene lookup returns CDR1 SGHVS and CDR2 FQNEAQ. CDR3 region: CASSLAAGSYEQYV. Written as DNA, the CDR3 is TGTGCCAGCAGCTTAGCCGCAGGCTCCTACGAGCAGTACGTC.

This clonotype was detected only a few times. This chain joins TRBV7-6 and TRBJ1-1; TRBD1 might be the D (6 bases). Germline CDR1 reads SGHVS; CDR2 reads FNYEAQ. The CDR3 runs to 15 residues. Trimming removed 5 bases from V and 2 bases from J, with 15 bases in between. CDR3 residues: CASSPRTEGNTEAFF. DNA for the CDR3: TGTGCCAGCAGCCCCCGGACAGAGGGCAACACTGAAGCTTTCTTT.

This clonotype was seen ten or more times. J is TRBJ1-1 and V is TRBV7-8; 7 bases fit TRBD1. The CDR3 consists of 16 residues. From germline, CDR1 is SGHVS and CDR2 FQNEAQ. Trimming at V came to 5 bases and at J to 5 bases, leaving 14 bases not matched to a gene. CDR3 residues: CASSNWRAGGRTEAFF. In nucleotides, the CDR3 is TGTGCCAGCAGCAACTGGCGGGCAGGGGGAAGGACTGAAGCTTTCTTT.

This clonotype was seen at least ten times. The chain employs TRBV20-1 and TRBJ1-6; 9 nucleotides line up with TRBD1. The CDR3 sequence is 17 residues long. V lost 5 bases and J lost 7; bases outside the gene matches: 15. Germline V gene data show CDR1 as DFQATT and CDR2 as SNEGSKA (reference sequence). The CDR3 region is CSAPPMDRGIWNSPLHF. Written as DNA, the CDR3 is TGCAGTGCTCCACCTATGGACAGGGGCATCTGGAATTCACCCCTCCACTTT.

This clonotype was observed many times. This chain joins TRBV6-5 and TRBJ1-2, with a possible D match to TRBD1 (6 bases). The CDR3 has 14 residues. The germline V gene encodes CDR1 MNHEY and CDR2 SVGAGI. With 6 bases removed from V and 8 bases from J, the gap between germline ends came to 19 bases. DNA of the CDR3: TGTGCCAGCAGCATCACTTACGAGGGGGGCGGCTACACCTTC. Amino acid sequence: CASSITYEGGGYTF.

The table lists this clonotype with a few counts. The chain links TRBV19 to TRBJ1-2; the match to TRBD1 covers 7 bases. CDR1 is LNHDA and CDR2 is SQIVND in the germline V gene (reference sequence). Unmatched junction bases numbered 19, after V lost 5 bases and J lost 7 bases. CDR3 size: 17 residues. DNA of the CDR3: TGTGCCAGTAGTCCCCCCCGCGACAGGGCAGATTTCCGTGGCTACACCTTC. Translated, it gives CASSPPRDRADFRGYTF.

This clonotype was counted many times. The V gene is TRBV7-2, the J gene TRBJ1-2; the D is unclear. Germline V gene lookup returns CDR1 SGHTA and CDR2 FQGNSA. The V end was cut by 2 bases, the J end by 0 bases, with 7 bases between. The CDR3 consists of 14 residues. The CDR3 region is CASSLRITNYGYTF. The CDR3 DNA is TGTGCCAGCAGCTTACGCATAACTAACTATGGCTACACCTTC.

Only a few counts were recorded for this clonotype. This chain uses TRBV18 with TRBJ2-2; D uncertain. The ends were cut back, 1 base at V and 2 bases at J, with 11 bases in the middle. CDR3 size: 16 residues. Germline V gives CDR1 KGHSH, CDR2 LQKENI. The CDR3 reads CASSPRSGSNTGELFF. As DNA, the CDR3 is TGTGCCAGCTCACCACGATCGGGCTCCAACACCGGGGAGCTGTTTTTT.

This clonotype was seen only a few times. This rearrangement joins TRBV5-6 to TRBJ2-5; TRBD2 matches 7 bases. V gave up 7 bases and J gave up 0 bases; unmatched junction bases: 9. Germline CDR1 reads SGHDT; CDR2 reads YYEEEE. The CDR3 sequence is 15 residues long. This CDR3 reads CASARGGGYQETQYF. CDR3 DNA: TGTGCCAGCGCCCGCGGCGGGGGTTACCAAGAGACCCAGTACTTC. Combining the CDR3 with reference TRBV5-6 and TRBJ2-5 gives the whole variable domain DAGVTQSPTHLIKTRGQQVTLRCSPKSGHDTVSWYQQALGQGPQFIFQYYEEEERQRGNFPDRFSGHQFPNYSSELNVNALLLGDSALYLCASARGGGYQETQYFGPGTRLLVL.

A word on this clonotype: With a much larger clone just one base away, this may be a read error. The J gene is TRBJ2-2, the V gene TRBV7-9, with TRBD1 identical over 8 bases. Germline CDR1 is SEHNR and CDR2 is FQNEAQ (reference sequence). This CDR3 region has 15 residues. The CDR3 loop is CSSNFGQGNTGELFF. The DNA for the CDR3 is TGTTCCAGCAACTTCGGACAGGGGAACACCGGGGAGCTGTTTTTT.

The chain carries TRBV24-1 and TRBJ2-2; D possibly corresponds to TRBD2 (6 bases). V shed 2 bases and J shed 6 bases, with 12 bases lying between them. CDR3 length equals 15 residues. Per germline, CDR1 KGHDR and CDR2 SFDVKD. As DNA, the CDR3 is TGTGCCACCAGTGATTGGAGGAGGGCCCCCGGGGAGCTGTTTTTT. Amino acids: CATSDWRRAPGELFF.

This clonotype was seen ten or more times. The genes are TRBV7-9 and TRBJ2-5; 9 nucleotides match TRBD1. The germline CDR1 and CDR2 sequences are SEHNR and FQNEAQ (reference sequence). The V gene end was trimmed by 6 bases and the J gene end by 4 bases; junction bases not matched to a gene: 6. This CDR3 comprises 14 residues. CDR3 loop: CASRKDRGPETQYF. CDR3 in DNA: TGTGCCAGCAGGAAGGACAGGGGTCCAGAGACCCAGTACTTC.

The sample holds many counts of this clonotype. The chain employs TRBV5-1 and TRBJ1-2; D is unresolved. The ends were cut back, 4 bases at V and 2 bases at J, with 15 bases in the middle. This CDR3 has 15 amino acids. Germline V gene sequence: CDR1 SGHRS, CDR2 YFSETQ. In DNA form, the CDR3 reads TGCGCCAGCAGCCCTCATTGGGGTTCGAACTATGGCTACACCTTC. This sequence encodes CASSPHWGSNYGYTF.

This clonotype was seen at least ten times. A much larger clone lies a single base off, so this may be a read error. The rearrangement joins TRBV6-5 to TRBJ2-2; no definite D call. Looked up from germline, CDR1 is MNHEY and CDR2 is SVGAGI. The CDR3 is made up of 13 amino acids. V lost 6 bases and J lost 0, with 5 bases in between. CDR3 sequence (DNA): TGTGCCAGCAGGAAAACGAACACCGGGGAGCTGTTTTTT. Its translation: CASRKTNTGELFF.

The sample holds a few counts of this clonotype. This sequence joins TRBV20-1 and TRBJ1-5, with D perhaps matching TRBD1 (5 bases). Germline V gene data show CDR1 as DFQATT and CDR2 as SNEGSKA (reference sequence). The V end lost 0 bases, the J end lost 2 bases, and 5 bases lay between the germline ends. The CDR3 is made up of 13 amino acids. The CDR3 DNA reads TGCAGTGCTAGAGACAGGGGCAATCAGCCCCAGCATTTT. This encodes CSARDRGNQPQHF.

This clonotype was counted a few times. The chain has TRBV20-1 and TRBJ2-7; perhaps TRBD2 as D (6 bases). The CDR3 has 12 amino acids. V gave up 3 bases and J gave up 0 bases, with 6 bases separating them. Germline V CDR1 and CDR2: DFQATT, SNEGSKA (reference sequence). CDR3 DNA sequence: TGCAGTGCTAGGGAGGGCTCCTACGAGCAGTACGTC. Translation: CSAREGSYEQYV.

This clonotype was recorded many times. The V call is TRBV7-7, the J call TRBJ2-1; D is possibly TRBD1 (5 bases). Germline loops: CDR1 SSHAT, CDR2 FNYEAQ (reference sequence). The CDR3 totals 15 residues. Trimming pared 4 bases from V and 2 bases from J, leaving 12 bases between. CDR3 sequence: CASSSTGSPYNEQFF. The CDR3 DNA follows: TGTGCCAGCAGCTCAACAGGTTCCCCCTACAATGAGCAGTTCTTC.

The chain carries TRBV6-6 and TRBJ1-5; 8 nucleotides agree with TRBD1. This CDR3 is built from 16 residues. Germline V gives CDR1 MNHNY, CDR2 SVGAGI (reference sequence). V gave up 7 bases and J gave up 2 bases; unmatched junction bases: 10. The CDR3 region is CASKHGQGSRNQPQHF. Written as DNA, the CDR3 is TGTGCCAGCAAACACGGACAGGGTTCACGCAATCAGCCCCAGCATTTT.

This clonotype appeared many times. The chain employs TRBV20-1 and TRBJ2-1; weak D call: TRBD2 (6 bases). CDR1 is DFQATT, CDR2 SNEGSKA, per germline (reference sequence). This CDR3 contains 15 residues. V was pared by 0 bases and J by 2 bases, with 11 bases between. This CDR3 is CSARDGTSAYNEQFF. Written as DNA, the CDR3 is TGCAGTGCTAGAGATGGGACTTCCGCCTACAATGAGCAGTTCTTC.

With regard to this clonotype: This may be a read error, as it is one base from a much larger clone. The chain links TRBV7-2 to TRBJ2-5; D is unresolved. Germline loops: CDR1 SGHTA, CDR2 FQGNSA. Deletions cut 11 bases from V and 5 bases from J, with 15 bases between. This CDR3 contains 12 residues. In DNA form, the CDR3 reads TGTGCCTCAGAGTGGGGATGGGAGACCCAGTACTTC. This gives the protein CASEWGWETQYF. The full variable domain, with the rest looked up from reference TRBV7-2 and TRBJ2-5, is GAGVSQSPSNKVTEKGKDVELRCDPISGHTALYWYRQSLGQGLEFLIYFQGNSAPDKSGLPSDRFSAERTGGSVSTLTIQRTQQEDSAVYLCASEWGWETQYFGPGTRLLVL.